Listed below are T cell receptor beta chains from one sample, sequenced in a study of blood T cell repertoires in COVID-19. Assay: immunoSEQ multiplex PCR; the TCRdb copy retains only in-frame clones and omits some. The data contain some 290,000 clones, about 86% of them singletons. The sequencing sample was made of peripheral blood. These receptors were collected from a woman aged 55 to 70 with active or convalescent COVID-19. Both conserved end residues are part of each CDR3. The D gene is left open where the match is weak. Only part of the rows carry a size: once, few, many, or a class if the clone is expanded.

DNA	CDR3	size	V	J	D
TGTGCCAGCAGCGGGGACAGGGACGATACGCAGTATTTT	CASSGDRDDTQYF	medium-sized	TRBV11-3	TRBJ2-3	TRBD1
TGTGCCAGTAGTTCCCCCGGACAGGTTGCAACTAATGAAAAACTGTTTTTT	CASSSPGQVATNEKLFF	NA	TRBV19	TRBJ1-4	TRBD1
TGTGCCAGCAGCGAGCGACTAGCGGGGTCCCAAGAGACCCAGTACTTC	CASSERLAGSQETQYF	NA	TRBV11-2	TRBJ2-5	TRBD2
TGTGCCAGCAGTCTTGGGACTGTCACAGATACGCAGTATTTT	CASSLGTVTDTQYF	NA	TRBV27	TRBJ2-3	NA
TGTGCCAGTAGTCGGACAGGGAGCTCCTACGAGCAGTACTTC	CASSRTGSSYEQYF	NA	TRBV19	TRBJ2-7	TRBD1
TGTGCCAGTAGTTTCCCGGGACAGGGGGACTACGAGCAGTACTTC	CASSFPGQGDYEQYF	NA	TRBV19	TRBJ2-7	TRBD1
TGTGCCAGCAGTTTACACAGGGCAGATCGTCCTGAAGCTTTCTTT	CASSLHRADRPEAFF	NA	TRBV27	TRBJ1-1	NA
TGTGCCAGCAGCGTAGGAGGGCGCGGCACAGATACGCAGTATTTT	CASSVGGRGTDTQYF	NA	TRBV9	TRBJ2-3	NA
TGTGCCAGTAGTGTCGGACAGGCCTTTGGAAACACCATATATTTT	CASSVGQAFGNTIYF	once	TRBV19	TRBJ1-3	TRBD1
TGTGCCAGCAGCGTAGCACTCATGAACACTGAAGCTTTCTTT	CASSVALMNTEAFF	NA	TRBV9	TRBJ1-1	NA
TGTGCCAGCAGATCGAGGGGGCCGTTGCGCACTGAAGCTTTCTTT	CASRSRGPLRTEAFF	NA	TRBV2	TRBJ1-1	TRBD1
TGCAGCGTTGAAGAGGGGCTGGCTGAAGCTTTCTTT	CSVEEGLAEAFF	NA	TRBV29-1	TRBJ1-1	NA
TGTGCCATCAGTGAGGGTGTGGGAGGGGATGGCTACACCTTC	CAISEGVGGDGYTF	NA	TRBV10-3	TRBJ1-2	NA
TGTGCCAGCAGCTTAGACAGGGGAACTGAAGCTTTCTTT	CASSLDRGTEAFF	NA	TRBV7-2	TRBJ1-1	TRBD1
TGTGCCAGCAGTTACTCCAGACAGGGAGAACAGCCCCAGCATTTT	CASSYSRQGEQPQHF	NA	TRBV6-6	TRBJ1-5	TRBD1
TGCGCCAGCAGCTTAACAGTTAACACTGAAGCTTTCTTT	CASSLTVNTEAFF	few	TRBV5-1	TRBJ1-1	NA
TGTGCCAGCAGCTTACCCGACAGGTCCTACGAGCAGTACTTC	CASSLPDRSYEQYF	many	TRBV11-2	TRBJ2-7	NA
TGTGCCAGCAGCCCGGGACTAGTCCCCTACGAGCAGTACTTC	CASSPGLVPYEQYF	NA	TRBV7-3	TRBJ2-7	TRBD2
TGTGCCAGCGTACGGACAGGGAAGAACACTGAAGCTTTCTTT	CASVRTGKNTEAFF	NA	TRBV2	TRBJ1-1	TRBD1
TGTGCCAGCAGCTTTGGGGGGGAGGAGACCCAGTACTTC	CASSFGGEETQYF	once	TRBV7-8	TRBJ2-5	TRBD2
TGTGCCAGCAGCCTAATGACAGGGAGCTATGGCTACACCTTC	CASSLMTGSYGYTF	few	TRBV14	TRBJ1-2	TRBD1
TGCGCCAGCAGCCAACTTTGGGGGCACGCGAACACCGGGGAGCTGTTTTTT	CASSQLWGHANTGELFF	NA	TRBV4-3	TRBJ2-2	NA
TGTGCCAGTGGAGGGACAGGGGGCCGGGACACTGAAGCTTTCTTT	CASGGTGGRDTEAFF	NA	TRBV19	TRBJ1-1	TRBD1
TGCGCCAGCAGCCCGGGGACAGGGGGCATCGATGGCTACACCTTC	CASSPGTGGIDGYTF	once	TRBV5-1	TRBJ1-2	TRBD1
TGTGCCAGCAGCAAAGATCACACCCCGGGGAACACCGGGGAGCTGTTTTTT	CASSKDHTPGNTGELFF	NA	TRBV21-1	TRBJ2-2	NA
TGTGCCAGCAGTTCAGACTCTGGGGCCAACGTCCTGACTTTC	CASSSDSGANVLTF	NA	TRBV27	TRBJ2-6	NA
TGTGCCAGTAGTGGTGACAGGGACAACCCTGAAGCTTTCTTT	CASSGDRDNPEAFF	once	TRBV19	TRBJ1-1	TRBD1
TGTGCCAGCAGCCAAGATCGGCGGAGGGACCTAACCACAGATACGCAGTATTTT	CASSQDRRRDLTTDTQYF	NA	TRBV4-2	TRBJ2-3	NA
TGTGCCAGCAGCCCCAGACAGGCCTATAGCAATCAGCCCCAGCATTTT	CASSPRQAYSNQPQHF	NA	TRBV5-7	TRBJ1-5	NA
TGCGCCAGCAGCAGCCTAGCGGGGGGGAGCACAGATACGCAGTATTTT	CASSSLAGGSTDTQYF	NA	TRBV5-1	TRBJ2-3	TRBD2
TGCAGTGCTAAGGACAGCTATGGCTACACCTTC	CSAKDSYGYTF	once	TRBV20-1	TRBJ1-2	NA
TGTGCTAGCAGCGGCGGGACTGGCTTCCAAGAGACCCAGTACTTC	CASSGGTGFQETQYF	NA	TRBV7-7	TRBJ2-5	NA
TGCAGCGCCCGGACAGGGGGCTCCACAGATACGCAGTATTTT	CSARTGGSTDTQYF	NA	TRBV29-1	TRBJ2-3	TRBD1
TGTGCCAGCAGCGTAGTTGGGGGGGCGAACACTGAAGCTTTCTTT	CASSVVGGANTEAFF	NA	TRBV9	TRBJ1-1	NA
TGTGCCAGCTCCCTGACAGGGTGGTACGGAGATGAGCAGTTCTTC	CASSLTGWYGDEQFF	once	TRBV11-2	TRBJ2-1	TRBD1
TGTGCCAGCAAGGGACCTGGGGGCGAGGGTGAAAAACTGTTTTTT	CASKGPGGEGEKLFF	NA	TRBV9	TRBJ1-4	NA
TGTGCCAGCAGTAAGACCCCCGGGAGCTCCTACGAGCAGTACTTC	CASSKTPGSSYEQYF	NA	TRBV6-5	TRBJ2-7	NA
TGCGCCAGCAGCCGTGTAACCCAGGGCAATGGCTACACCTTC	CASSRVTQGNGYTF	NA	TRBV4-3	TRBJ1-2	NA
TGTGCCAGCAGTCTGGACAGAACCTATGGCTACACCTTC	CASSLDRTYGYTF	NA	TRBV6-5	TRBJ1-2	NA
TGTGCCAGCAGCTTGACAGCTCAGGGGAGTCAGCCCCAGCATTTT	CASSLTAQGSQPQHF	once	TRBV7-2	TRBJ1-5	NA
TGTGCCAGCAGTTACTCAGGGGGCACTCAGCCCCAGCATTTT	CASSYSGGTQPQHF	NA	TRBV6-5	TRBJ1-5	TRBD1
TGTGCCAGCAGCCAGTACGGGGGGGCCACTGGGGAGCTGTTTTTT	CASSQYGGATGELFF	NA	TRBV3-1/TRBV3-2	TRBJ2-2	TRBD2
TGTGCCACCAGGGATCAAGAGACCCAGTACTTC	CATRDQETQYF	NA	TRBV18	TRBJ2-5	NA
TGTGCCAGCACCCCGGACAGAAGGCGAGGCTACACCTTC	CASTPDRRRGYTF	NA	TRBV6-5	TRBJ1-2	NA
TGTGCCATCAGTCTTAACAGGGCCCGGCCGGGGAGTGAGGGCTACACCTTC	CAISLNRARPGSEGYTF	NA	TRBV10-3	TRBJ1-2	NA
TGTGCCAGCAGCTTACTCGGACAGGTTGCGAACACTGAAGCTTTCTTT	CASSLLGQVANTEAFF	NA	TRBV7-8	TRBJ1-1	TRBD1
TGTGCCTTACAGGGGGCGACGGCTAATGAAAAACTGTTTTTT	CALQGATANEKLFF	NA	TRBV30	TRBJ1-4	TRBD1
TGTGCCAGCTCACCGTCCGGGGAAGAGACCCAGTACTTC	CASSPSGEETQYF	few	TRBV18	TRBJ2-5	NA
TGCGCCAGCAGCTTGATGGGGGCCCACCAAGAGACCCAGTACTTC	CASSLMGAHQETQYF	NA	TRBV5-1	TRBJ2-5	NA
TGCAGCGTTAGGGGGGGGAATGAAGCTTTCTTT	CSVRGGNEAFF	few	TRBV29-1	TRBJ1-1	NA
TGTGCCAGCAGTCCGAATGAAAAACTGTTTTTT	CASSPNEKLFF	NA	TRBV12-3/TRBV12-4	TRBJ1-4	NA
TGTGCCAGCAGCCCCTTGGGGGCAGCTCGGAACACTGAAGCTTTCTTT	CASSPLGAARNTEAFF	NA	TRBV5-4	TRBJ1-1	NA
TGTGCCAGCAGCCAATCCGGGGGTATGGGGGAGACCCAGTACTTC	CASSQSGGMGETQYF	NA	TRBV7-9	TRBJ2-5	NA
TGTGCCAGCAGCCCAGAACAGGGTAGCCTGGCAGGGCAGTTCTTC	CASSPEQGSLAGQFF	NA	TRBV3-1/TRBV3-2	TRBJ2-1	NA
TGTGCCAGCAGCTTTGACAGGGGTGGTGATTCACCCCTCCACTTT	CASSFDRGGDSPLHF	NA	TRBV11-2	TRBJ1-6	TRBD1
TGTGCCACCAGTGTCGAACCGGGACAGGGTGGCGAAAAACTGTTTTTT	CATSVEPGQGGEKLFF	NA	TRBV24-1	TRBJ1-4	TRBD1
TGTGCCAGCAGTTATTTTCAGTCCGGGGGACCAGAGACCCAGTACTTC	CASSYFQSGGPETQYF	NA	TRBV6-2/TRBV6-3	TRBJ2-5	NA
TGTGCCAGCAGCAAACTAGCGGGCAAATGGAATGAGCAGTTCTTC	CASSKLAGKWNEQFF	NA	TRBV21-1	TRBJ2-1	NA
TGTGCCAGCAGTTTATTTGCAGACGGGGAGCTGTTTTTT	CASSLFADGELFF	NA	TRBV12-3/TRBV12-4	TRBJ2-2	NA
TGTGCCAGCAGCTCGGCAGGGAAAAACACCATATATTTT	CASSSAGKNTIYF	NA	TRBV5-4	TRBJ1-3	NA